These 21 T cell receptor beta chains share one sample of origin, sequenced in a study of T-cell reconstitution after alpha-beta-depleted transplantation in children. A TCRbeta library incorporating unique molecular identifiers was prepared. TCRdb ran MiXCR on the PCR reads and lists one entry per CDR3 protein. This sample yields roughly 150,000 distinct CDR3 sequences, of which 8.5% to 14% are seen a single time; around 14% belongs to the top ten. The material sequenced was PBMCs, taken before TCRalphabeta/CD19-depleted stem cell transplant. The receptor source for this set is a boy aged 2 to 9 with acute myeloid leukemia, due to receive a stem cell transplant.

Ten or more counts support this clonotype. The CDR3 DNA reads as TGCGCCAGCAGCACTGCGCTACTACTAGCAGATACGCAGTATTTT. Translation gives CASSTALLLADTQYF. V usage is TRBV5-1 and J usage is TRBJ2-3; tentative D call: TRBD2 (5 bases). Germline V lookup: CDR1 SGHRS, CDR2 YFSETQ. The CDR3 runs to 15 residues. Trimming pared 4 bases from V and 4 bases from J, leaving 16 bases between.

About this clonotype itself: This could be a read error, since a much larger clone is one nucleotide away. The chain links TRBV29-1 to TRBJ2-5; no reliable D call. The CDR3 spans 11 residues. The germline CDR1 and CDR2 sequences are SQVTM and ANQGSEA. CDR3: CRARTFETQYF. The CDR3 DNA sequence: TGCAGAGCCCGAACTTTCGAGACCCAGTACTTC.

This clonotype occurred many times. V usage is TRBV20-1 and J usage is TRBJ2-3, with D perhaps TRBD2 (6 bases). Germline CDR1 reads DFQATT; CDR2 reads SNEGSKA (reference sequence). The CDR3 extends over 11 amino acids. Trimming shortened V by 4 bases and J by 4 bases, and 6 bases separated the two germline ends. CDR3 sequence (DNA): TGCAGTGCTACTAGCGCAGATACGCAGTATTTT. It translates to CSATSADTQYF.

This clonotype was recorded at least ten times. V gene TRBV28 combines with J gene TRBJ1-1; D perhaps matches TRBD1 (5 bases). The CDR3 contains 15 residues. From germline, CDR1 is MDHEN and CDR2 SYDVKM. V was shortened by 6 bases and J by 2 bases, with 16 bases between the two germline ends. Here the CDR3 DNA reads TGTGCCAGCAGCCGTGGTGGGAGGGGTAACACTGAAGCTTTCTTT. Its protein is CASSRGGRGNTEAFF.

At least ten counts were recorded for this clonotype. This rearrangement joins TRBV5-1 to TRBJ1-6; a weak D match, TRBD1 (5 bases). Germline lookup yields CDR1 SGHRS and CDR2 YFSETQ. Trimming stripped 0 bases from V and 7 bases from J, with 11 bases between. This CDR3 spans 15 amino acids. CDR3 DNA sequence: TGCGCCAGCAGCTTGGCCCAGGGAGACAATTCACCCCTCCACTTT. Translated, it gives CASSLAQGDNSPLHF.

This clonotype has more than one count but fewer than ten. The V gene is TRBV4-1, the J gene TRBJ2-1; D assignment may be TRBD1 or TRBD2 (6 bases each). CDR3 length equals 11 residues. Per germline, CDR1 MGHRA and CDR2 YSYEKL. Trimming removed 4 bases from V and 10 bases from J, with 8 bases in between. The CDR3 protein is CASSRGGEQFF. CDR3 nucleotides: TGCGCCAGCAGCCGAGGGGGGGAGCAGTTCTTC.

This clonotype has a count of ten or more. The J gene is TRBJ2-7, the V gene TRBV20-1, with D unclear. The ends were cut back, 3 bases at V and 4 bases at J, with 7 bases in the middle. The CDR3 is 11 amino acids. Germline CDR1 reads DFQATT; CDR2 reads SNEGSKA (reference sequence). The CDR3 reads CSASDRYEQYF. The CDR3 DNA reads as TGCAGTGCTAGTGACCGGTACGAGCAGTACTTC.

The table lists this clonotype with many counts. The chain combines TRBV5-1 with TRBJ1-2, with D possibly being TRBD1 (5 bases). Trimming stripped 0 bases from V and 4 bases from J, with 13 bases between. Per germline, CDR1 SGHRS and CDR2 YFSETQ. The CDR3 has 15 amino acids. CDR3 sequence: CASSLESGKGYGYTF. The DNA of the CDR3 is TGCGCCAGCAGCTTGGAATCAGGGAAGGGCTATGGCTACACCTTC.

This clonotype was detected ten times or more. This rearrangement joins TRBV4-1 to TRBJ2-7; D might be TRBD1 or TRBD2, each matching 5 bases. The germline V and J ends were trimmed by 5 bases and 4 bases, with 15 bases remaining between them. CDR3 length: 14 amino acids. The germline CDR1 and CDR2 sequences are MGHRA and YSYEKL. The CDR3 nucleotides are TGCGCCAGCAGCGGCACCGGGACGCAATACGAGCAGTACTTC. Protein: CASSGTGTQYEQYF.

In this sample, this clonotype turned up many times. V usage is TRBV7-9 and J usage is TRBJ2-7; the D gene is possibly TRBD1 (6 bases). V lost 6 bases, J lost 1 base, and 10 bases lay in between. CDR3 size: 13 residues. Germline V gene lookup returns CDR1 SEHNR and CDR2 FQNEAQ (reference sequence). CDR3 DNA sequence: TGTGCCAGCAGGCCGGACAGTTCCTACGAGCAGTACTTC. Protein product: CASRPDSSYEQYF.

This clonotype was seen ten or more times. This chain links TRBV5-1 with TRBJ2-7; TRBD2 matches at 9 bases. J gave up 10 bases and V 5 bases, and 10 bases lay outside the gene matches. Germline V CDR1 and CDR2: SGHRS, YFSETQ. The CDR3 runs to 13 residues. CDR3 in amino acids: CASRGNLAGHQYF. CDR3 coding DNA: TGCGCCAGCAGGGGAAACCTAGCGGGACATCAGTACTTC.

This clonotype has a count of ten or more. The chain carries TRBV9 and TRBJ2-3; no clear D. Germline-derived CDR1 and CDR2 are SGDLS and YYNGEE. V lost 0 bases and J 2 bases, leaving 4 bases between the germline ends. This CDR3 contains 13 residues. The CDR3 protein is CASSVAPTDTQYF. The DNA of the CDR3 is TGTGCCAGCAGCGTAGCCCCCACAGATACGCAGTATTTT.

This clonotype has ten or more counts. The CDR3 DNA sequence: TGTGCCAGCAGCTTAGAAAGCTTCACTGAAGCTTTCTTT. This codes for CASSLESFTEAFF. The V gene is TRBV7-6, the J gene TRBJ1-1; D remains ambiguous. The CDR3 is made up of 13 amino acids. Germline V CDR1 and CDR2: SGHVS, FNYEAQ. Between the trimmed V and J ends, which lost 1 base and 4 bases, there was a span of 7 bases.

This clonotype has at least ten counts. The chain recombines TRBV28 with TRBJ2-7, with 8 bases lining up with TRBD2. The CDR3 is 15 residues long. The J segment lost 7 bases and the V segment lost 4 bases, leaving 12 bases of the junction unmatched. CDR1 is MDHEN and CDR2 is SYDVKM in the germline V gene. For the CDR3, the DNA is TGTGCCAGCAGTTCCCCAGCGGGGGCTAGGCGGGAGCAGTACGTC. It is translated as CASSSPAGARREQYV.

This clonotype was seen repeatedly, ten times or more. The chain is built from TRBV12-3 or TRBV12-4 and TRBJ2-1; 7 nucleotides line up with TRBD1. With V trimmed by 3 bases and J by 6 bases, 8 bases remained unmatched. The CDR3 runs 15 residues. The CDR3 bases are TGTGCCAGCAGTTTTTTAGGGGGCATTGGCAATGAGCAGTTCTTC. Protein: CASSFLGGIGNEQFF.

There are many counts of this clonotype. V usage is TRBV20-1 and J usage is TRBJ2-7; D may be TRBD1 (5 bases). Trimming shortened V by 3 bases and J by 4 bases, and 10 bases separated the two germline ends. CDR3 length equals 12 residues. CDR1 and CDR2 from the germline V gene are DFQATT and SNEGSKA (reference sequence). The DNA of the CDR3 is TGCAGTGCTAGGGGCGACAGTTACGAGCAGTACGTC. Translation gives CSARGDSYEQYV.

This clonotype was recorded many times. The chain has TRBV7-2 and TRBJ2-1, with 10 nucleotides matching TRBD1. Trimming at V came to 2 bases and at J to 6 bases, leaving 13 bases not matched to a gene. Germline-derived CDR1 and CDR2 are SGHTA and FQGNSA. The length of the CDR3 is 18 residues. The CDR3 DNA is TGTGCCAGCAGCTTACGACCGGTCGGGACAGGGGTACGCAATGAGCAGTTCTTC. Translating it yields CASSLRPVGTGVRNEQFF.

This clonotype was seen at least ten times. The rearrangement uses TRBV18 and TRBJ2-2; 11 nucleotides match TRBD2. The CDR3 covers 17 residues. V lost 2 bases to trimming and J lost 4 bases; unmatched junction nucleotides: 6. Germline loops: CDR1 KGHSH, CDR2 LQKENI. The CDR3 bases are TGTGCCAGCTCACCATGGGGACTAGCGGTATGCACCGGGGAGCTGTTTTTT. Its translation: CASSPWGLAVCTGELFF.

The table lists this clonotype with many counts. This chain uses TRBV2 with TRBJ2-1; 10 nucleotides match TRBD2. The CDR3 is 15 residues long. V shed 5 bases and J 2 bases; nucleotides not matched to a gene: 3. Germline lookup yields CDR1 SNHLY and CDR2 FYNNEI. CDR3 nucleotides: TGTGCCAGCAGTCCTAGCGGGGGACCCTACAATGAGCAGTTCTTC. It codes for CASSPSGGPYNEQFF.

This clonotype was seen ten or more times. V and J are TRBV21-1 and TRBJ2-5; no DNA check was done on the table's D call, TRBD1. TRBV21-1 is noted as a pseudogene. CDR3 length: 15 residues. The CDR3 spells CASSRWRGLGETQYF. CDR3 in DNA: TGTGCCAGCAGCCGGTGGAGGGGGTTGGGAGAGACCCAGTACTTC.

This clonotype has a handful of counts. The CDR3 is CASSLGQVNTGELFF. The CDR3 DNA follows: TGTGCCAGTAGTCTCGGACAGGTGAACACCGGGGAGCTGTTTTTT. The chain has TRBV19 and TRBJ2-2, with 7 bases lining up with TRBD1. Per the germline V gene, CDR1 is LNHDA and CDR2 is SQIVND (reference sequence). V lost 5 bases to trimming and J lost 1 base; unmatched junction nucleotides: 4. CDR3 length: 15 amino acids.